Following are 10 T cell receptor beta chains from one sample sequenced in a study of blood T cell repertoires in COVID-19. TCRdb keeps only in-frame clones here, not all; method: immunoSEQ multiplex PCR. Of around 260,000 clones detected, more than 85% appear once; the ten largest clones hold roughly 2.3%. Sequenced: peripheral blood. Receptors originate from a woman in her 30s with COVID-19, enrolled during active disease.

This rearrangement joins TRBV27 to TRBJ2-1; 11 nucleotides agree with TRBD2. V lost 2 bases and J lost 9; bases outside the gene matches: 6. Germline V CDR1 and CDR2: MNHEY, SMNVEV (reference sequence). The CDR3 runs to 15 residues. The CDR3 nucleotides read TGTGCCAGCAGTTTAGACCTAGCGGGAGGAAGTGAGCAGTTCTTC. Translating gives CASSLDLAGGSEQFF.

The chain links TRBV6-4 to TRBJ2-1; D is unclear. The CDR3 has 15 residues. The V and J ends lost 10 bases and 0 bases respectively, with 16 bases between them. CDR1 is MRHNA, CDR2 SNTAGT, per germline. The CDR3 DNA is TGTGCCACGATACCCCCCAGAAGCTCCTACAATGAGCAGTTCTTC. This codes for CATIPPRSSYNEQFF.

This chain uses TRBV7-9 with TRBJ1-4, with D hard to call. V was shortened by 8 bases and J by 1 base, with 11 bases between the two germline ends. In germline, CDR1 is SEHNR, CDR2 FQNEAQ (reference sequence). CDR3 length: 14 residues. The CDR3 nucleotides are TGTGCCAGCGCCGGTCACGGAACTAATGAAAAACTGTTTTTT. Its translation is CASAGHGTNEKLFF. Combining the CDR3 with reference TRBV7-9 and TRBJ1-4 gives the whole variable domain DTGVSQNPRHKITKRGQNVTFRCDPISEHNRLYWYRQTLGQGPEFLTYFQNEAQLEKSRLLSDRFSAERPKGSFSTLEIQRTEQGDSAMYLCASAGHGTNEKLFFGSGTQLSVL.

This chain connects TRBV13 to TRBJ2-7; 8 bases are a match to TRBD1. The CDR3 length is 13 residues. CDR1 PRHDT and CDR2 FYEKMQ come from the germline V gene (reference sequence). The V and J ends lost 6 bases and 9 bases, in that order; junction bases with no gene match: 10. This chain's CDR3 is CASSPIPGGGQYF. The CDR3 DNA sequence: TGTGCCAGCAGTCCGATTCCAGGGGGCGGGCAGTACTTC. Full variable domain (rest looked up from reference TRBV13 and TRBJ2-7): AAGVIQSPRHLIKEKRETATLKCYPIPRHDTVYWYQQGPGQDPQFLISFYEKMQSDKGSIPDRFSAQQFSDYHSELNMSSLELGDSALYFCASSPIPGGGQYFGPGTRLTVT.

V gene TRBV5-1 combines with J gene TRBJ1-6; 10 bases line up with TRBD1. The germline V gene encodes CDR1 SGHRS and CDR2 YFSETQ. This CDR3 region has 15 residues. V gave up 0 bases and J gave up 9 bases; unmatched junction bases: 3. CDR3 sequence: CASSLEGTGVSPLHF. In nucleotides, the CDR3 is TGCGCCAGCAGCTTGGAAGGGACAGGGGTTTCACCCCTCCACTTT.

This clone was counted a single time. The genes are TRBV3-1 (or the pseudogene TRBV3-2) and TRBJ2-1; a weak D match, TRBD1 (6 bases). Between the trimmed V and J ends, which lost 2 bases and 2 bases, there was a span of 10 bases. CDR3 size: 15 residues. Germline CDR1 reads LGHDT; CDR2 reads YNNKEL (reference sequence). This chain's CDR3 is CASSQTTGTYNEQFF. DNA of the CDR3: TGTGCCAGCAGCCAAACGACAGGTACCTACAATGAGCAGTTCTTC.

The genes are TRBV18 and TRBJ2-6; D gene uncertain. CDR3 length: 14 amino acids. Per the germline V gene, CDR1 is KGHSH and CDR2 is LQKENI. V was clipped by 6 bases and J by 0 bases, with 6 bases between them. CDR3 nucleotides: TGTGCCAGCTCGCCTAGCTCTGGGGCCAACGTCCTGACTTTC. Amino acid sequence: CASSPSSGANVLTF.

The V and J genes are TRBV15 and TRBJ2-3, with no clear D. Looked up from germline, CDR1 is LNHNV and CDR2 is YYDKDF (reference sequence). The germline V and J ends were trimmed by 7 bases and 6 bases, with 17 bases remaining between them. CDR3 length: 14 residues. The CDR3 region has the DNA TGTGCCACCAATCCTTCAGGAACCACGGATACGCAGTATTTT. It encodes CATNPSGTTDTQYF.

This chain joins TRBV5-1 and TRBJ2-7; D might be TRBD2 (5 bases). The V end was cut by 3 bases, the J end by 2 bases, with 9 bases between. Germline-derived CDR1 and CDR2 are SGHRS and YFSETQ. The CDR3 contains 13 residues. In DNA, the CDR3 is TGCGCCAGCAGCTCCACCGGGACCTACGAGCAGTACTTC. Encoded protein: CASSSTGTYEQYF. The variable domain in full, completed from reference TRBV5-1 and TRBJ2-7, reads KAGVTQTPRYLIKTRGQQVTLSCSPISGHRSVSWYQQTPGQGLQFLFEYFSETQRNKGNFPGRFSGRQFSNSRSEMNVSTLELGDSALYLCASSSTGTYEQYFGPGTRLTVT.

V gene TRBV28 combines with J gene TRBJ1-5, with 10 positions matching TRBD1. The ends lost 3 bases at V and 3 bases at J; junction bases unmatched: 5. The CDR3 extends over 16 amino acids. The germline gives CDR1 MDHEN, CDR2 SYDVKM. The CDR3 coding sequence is TGTGCCAGCAGTTTTGGGACAGGGGCTCTCAATCAGCCCCAGCATTTT. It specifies CASSFGTGALNQPQHF.